Presented here are 32 T cell receptor beta chains from one specimen sequenced in a study of blood T cells in healthy people across ages. It was with a sample-barcoded 5' primer and a J-beta primer mix that a second PCR of about 6 to 11 cycles was run. TCRdb ran MiXCR on the 5' RACE reads and lists one entry per CDR3 protein. The sample contains about 1 million distinct CDR3 sequences, roughly 45% of which appear only once. The sequencing sample was made of blood. These receptors originate from a woman aged 55-70 years in good health.

J is TRBJ2-4 and V is TRBV6-2 or TRBV6-3, with 8 bases matching TRBD1. Germline loops: CDR1 MNHEY, CDR2 SVGEGT. There are 15 residues in the CDR3. V lost 8 bases to trimming and J lost 0 bases; unmatched junction nucleotides: 6. The CDR3 DNA reads as TGTGCCAGCTCAATCAGGGGGCTAGCCAAAAACATTCAGTACTTC. Its translation: CASSIRGLAKNIQYF.

This clonotype appeared many times. V and J are TRBV10-3 and TRBJ2-7; TRBD1 is a possible D gene (5 bases). V was cut by 0 bases and J by 1 base, with 7 bases left in between. Germline loops: CDR1 ENHRY, CDR2 SYGVKD. The CDR3 is 14 amino acids. CDR3 sequence reads: CAISESGQSYEQYF. The CDR3 DNA follows: TGTGCCATCAGTGAGTCGGGGCAGTCCTACGAGCAGTACTTC.

The chain joins TRBV24-1 to TRBJ2-7; no firm D call. V was cut by 10 bases and J by 2 bases, with 14 bases left in between. This CDR3 spans 13 amino acids. The germline V gene encodes CDR1 KGHDR and CDR2 SFDVKD. The CDR3 DNA follows: TGTGCCACTTCGGGCAGGCACGCCTACGAGCAGTACTTC. Protein sequence: CATSGRHAYEQYF.

The V and J genes are TRBV20-1 and TRBJ2-1, with TRBD2 matching over 9 bases. Germline assignment: CDR1 DFQATT and CDR2 SNEGSKA (reference sequence). The CDR3 has 16 amino acids. J lost 5 bases, V lost 4 bases, and 12 bases had no gene match. The CDR3 DNA is TGCAGTGCTACCCCCATAGCGGGAGAGTCTCACAATGAGCAGTTCTTC. Its translation: CSATPIAGESHNEQFF.

V is TRBV5-1 and J is TRBJ2-3; unclear D gene. The germline V gene encodes CDR1 SGHRS and CDR2 YFSETQ. Deletions cut 6 bases from V and 0 bases from J, with 17 bases between. CDR3 size: 16 residues. CDR3 amino acids: CASTTDGLPSTDTQYF. CDR3 DNA sequence: TGCGCCAGCACTACGGACGGGCTTCCAAGCACAGATACGCAGTATTTT.

This clonotype was seen ten or more times. V and J are TRBV20-1 and TRBJ2-5; D not certain. Deletions cut 1 base from V and 5 bases from J, with 11 bases between. This CDR3 region has 13 residues. The germline V gene encodes CDR1 DFQATT and CDR2 SNEGSKA (reference sequence). CDR3 in amino acids: CSARGLSLETQYF. CDR3 DNA: TGCAGTGCTAGAGGCCTAAGCTTGGAGACCCAGTACTTC.

This clonotype was seen once. This chain links TRBV6-1 with TRBJ2-7, with 10 bases matching TRBD1. Near its end, the DNA agrees better with TRBJ2-5, so the J call may be wrong. Germline CDR1 and CDR2: MNHNS and SASEGT. The CDR3 is 13 amino acids. This chain's CDR3 is CASGTGVRETQYF. The CDR3 DNA reads as TGTGCCAGTGGGACAGGGGTGAGGGAGACCCAGTACTTC.

This chain uses TRBV7-9 with TRBJ2-7; D may correspond to TRBD1 or TRBD2 (5 bases each). CDR3 length: 15 residues. CDR1 and CDR2 from the germline V gene are SEHNR and FQNEAQ (reference sequence). Trimming stripped 4 bases from V and 0 bases from J, with 13 bases between. In DNA, the CDR3 is TGTGCCAGCAGCTCTCTCCGGGACGGCTCCTACGAGCAGTACTTC. This translates into CASSSLRDGSYEQYF.

CDR3 in amino acids: CASSSRTSGANEQFF. Here the CDR3 DNA reads TGTGCCAGCAGCTCCCGGACTAGCGGGGCCAATGAGCAGTTCTTC. V is TRBV11-1 and J is TRBJ2-1; 12 bases fit TRBD2. The germline CDR1 and CDR2 sequences are SGHAT and FQDESV (reference sequence). The CDR3 has 15 amino acids. The J segment lost 6 bases and the V segment lost 4 bases, leaving 4 bases of the junction unmatched.

J is TRBJ2-7 and V is TRBV6-2 or TRBV6-3, with a tentative D call TRBD2 (7 bases). Germline V gives CDR1 MNHEY, CDR2 SVGEGT. Between the trimmed V and J ends, which lost 4 bases and 2 bases, there was a span of 12 bases. The length of the CDR3 is 14 residues. CDR3 bases: TGTGCCAGCAGTTCGGGGGGCAATACCTACGAGCAGTACTTC. Translated: CASSSGGNTYEQYF.

This clonotype was detected only a few times. The chain combines TRBV7-9 with TRBJ1-2, with D possibly being TRBD1 (5 bases). CDR1 is SEHNR, CDR2 FQNEAQ, per germline (reference sequence). V was clipped by 6 bases and J by 3 bases, with 17 bases between them. The CDR3 extends over 15 amino acids. As DNA, the CDR3 is TGTGCCAGCAGACCTACCGGGACGGCTTACTATGGCTACACCTTC. It encodes CASRPTGTAYYGYTF.

This clonotype was observed at least ten times. This could be a read error, since a much larger clone is one nucleotide away. The chain couples TRBV6-5 to TRBJ2-5; D is uncertain. The CDR3 has 15 residues. Germline values: CDR1 MNHEY, CDR2 SVGAGI. The ends were cut back, 2 bases at V and 2 bases at J, with 12 bases in the middle. Here the CDR3 reads CASSYATLGQETQYF. CDR3 coding DNA: TGTGCCAGCAGTTACGCGACATTGGGACAAGAGACCCAGTACTTC.

The V call is TRBV28, the J call TRBJ2-7; D perhaps matches TRBD1 (6 bases). Germline V gene sequence: CDR1 MDHEN, CDR2 SYDVKM. Between the trimmed V and J ends, which lost 7 bases and 6 bases, there was a span of 19 bases. The CDR3 has 14 amino acids. DNA of the CDR3: TGTGCCAGCACCGGGACACCTCGGCGGGTCGAGCAGTACTTC. The encoded protein is CASTGTPRRVEQYF.

The chain carries TRBV12-3 or TRBV12-4 and TRBJ2-1, with 12 bases aligning to TRBD2. J gave up 7 bases and V 6 bases, and 10 bases lay outside the gene matches. CDR3 size: 16 residues. As DNA, the CDR3 is TGTGCCAGCAGACCTACGACTAGCGGGAGCCTGAATGAGCAGTTCTTC. This gives the protein CASRPTTSGSLNEQFF.

This clonotype occurred a few times. The rearrangement joins TRBV29-1 to TRBJ2-3, with TRBD1 as a possible D gene (5 bases). The V gene's germline CDR1 is SQVTM and CDR2 ANQGSEA. V dropped 3 bases and J dropped 0 bases, with 10 bases sitting between them. The CDR3 consists of 14 residues. As DNA, the CDR3 is TGCAGCGTTGATTCGGACACTAGCACAGATACGCAGTATTTT. Amino acid sequence: CSVDSDTSTDTQYF.

V and J are TRBV7-9 and TRBJ2-7, with 11 bases matching TRBD1. The CDR3 length is 15 residues. Germline V gives CDR1 SEHNR, CDR2 FQNEAQ (reference sequence). The V segment lost 5 bases and the J segment 7 bases; nucleotides outside the gene matches: 10. The CDR3 loop reads CASSKGQGAFNEQYF. CDR3 nucleotide sequence: TGTGCCAGCAGCAAAGGACAGGGGGCATTCAATGAGCAGTACTTC.

This sequence joins TRBV7-2 and TRBJ2-3, with unresolved D. CDR1 is SGHTA and CDR2 is FQGNSA in the germline V gene. Deletions cut 1 base from V and 2 bases from J, with 19 bases between. The CDR3 consists of 18 residues. As DNA, the CDR3 is TGTGCCAGCAGCTTAGTGCCGCCGCCTGCGGAGATCACAGATACGCAGTATTTT. Translating it yields CASSLVPPPAEITDTQYF.

The V gene is TRBV5-1, the J gene TRBJ2-7; 15 bases fit TRBD2. With V trimmed by 3 bases and J by 1 base, 2 bases remained unmatched. Germline V gene data show CDR1 as SGHRS and CDR2 as YFSETQ. CDR3 length: 16 residues. CDR3 loop: CASSSGTSGRSYEQYF. DNA of the CDR3: TGCGCCAGCAGCTCCGGGACTAGCGGGAGGTCCTACGAGCAGTACTTC.

The J gene is TRBJ2-7, the V gene TRBV20-1, with a tentative D call TRBD1 (6 bases). This CDR3 is 14 amino acids long. V lost 0 bases and J 3 bases, leaving 12 bases between the germline ends. Germline lookup yields CDR1 DFQATT and CDR2 SNEGSKA (reference sequence). CDR3 sequence (DNA): TGCAGTGCTAGAGATCGGATGACAGGCTACGAGCAGTACTTC. Its protein product is CSARDRMTGYEQYF.

The CDR3 DNA is TGCGCCAGCAGCTTCCGGACCGCAACTAATGAAAAACTGTTTTTT. Its protein product is CASSFRTATNEKLFF. The chain employs TRBV5-1 and TRBJ1-4; no definite D call. CDR3 length equals 15 residues. Germline lookup yields CDR1 SGHRS and CDR2 YFSETQ. V was clipped by 2 bases and J by 0 bases, with 8 bases between them.

The chain's CDR3 is CASSFDYSTDTQYF. CDR3 DNA sequence: TGTGCCAGCAGTTTTGACTATAGCACAGATACGCAGTATTTT. V usage is TRBV28 and J usage is TRBJ2-3, with a weak D call TRBD2 (5 bases). Germline V gene sequence: CDR1 MDHEN, CDR2 SYDVKM. The CDR3 runs to 14 residues. The ends were cut back, 3 bases at V and 0 bases at J, with 7 bases in the middle. The full variable domain, in which reference TRBV28 and TRBJ2-3 provide the parts outside the CDR3, is DVKVTQSSRYLVKRTGEKVFLECVQDMDHENMFWYRQDPGLGLRLIYFSYDVKMKEKGDIPEGYSVSREKKERFSLILESASTNQTSMYLCASSFDYSTDTQYFGPGTRLTVL.

In its sample, this clonotype was seen many times. The chain couples TRBV4-2 to TRBJ2-7, with D possibly being TRBD1 (5 bases). Germline lookup yields CDR1 LGHNA and CDR2 YNFKEQ. CDR3 size: 15 residues. Between the trimmed V and J ends, which lost 1 base and 0 bases, there was a span of 10 bases. CDR3 in DNA: TGTGCCAGCAGCCAAGGTGGTGACAGCTCCTACGAGCAGTACTTC. Its protein is CASSQGGDSSYEQYF.

The chain carries TRBV28 and TRBJ2-4; TRBD1 agrees at 9 bases. TRBJ2-7 explains the end of the DNA better; the J call may be wrong. The CDR3 is 14 residues long. Germline CDR1 reads MDHEN; CDR2 reads SYDVKM. The DNA for the CDR3 is TGTGCCAGCAGGGTAACAGGGGGCGCGTCCGAGCAGTACTTC. Translated: CASRVTGGASEQYF.

The rearrangement links TRBV19 to TRBJ1-6; D gene unclear. The CDR3 is made up of 13 amino acids. V dropped 8 bases and J dropped 7 bases, with 12 bases sitting between them. Germline CDR1 and CDR2: LNHDA and SQIVND (reference sequence). CDR3 sequence: CASSISVNSPLHF. The CDR3, as DNA: TGTGCCAGTTCGATCTCGGTAAATTCACCCCTCCACTTT. Filled out from reference TRBV19 and TRBJ1-6, the complete variable domain reads DGGITQSPKYLFRKEGQNVTLSCEQNLNHDAMYWYRQDPGQGLRLIYYSQIVNDFQKGDIAEGYSVSREKKESFPLTVTSAQKNPTAFYLCASSISVNSPLHFGNGTRLTVT.

The chain joins TRBV12-3 or TRBV12-4 to TRBJ2-1; the D is unclear. V was pared by 3 bases and J by 6 bases, with 15 bases between. The CDR3 length is 15 residues. Here the CDR3 DNA reads TGTGCCAGCAGTTTTCAGACTCTCTACTTCAATGAGCAGTTCTTC. Protein sequence: CASSFQTLYFNEQFF.

V usage is TRBV6-2 or TRBV6-3 and J usage is TRBJ2-7; D remains ambiguous. The CDR3 is made up of 15 amino acids. Trimming shortened V by 2 bases and J by 0 bases, and 11 bases separated the two germline ends. Germline-derived CDR1 and CDR2 are MNHEY and SVGEGT. CDR3 DNA: TGTGCCAGCAGTTACGGGTCCGCGCGCTCCTACGAGCAGTACTTC. Its translation: CASSYGSARSYEQYF.

The chain has TRBV5-5 and TRBJ2-7, with 8 bases lining up with TRBD1. The CDR3 spans 15 residues. Germline-derived CDR1 and CDR2 are SGHKS and YYEKEE (reference sequence). V shed 9 bases, J shed 3 bases, and the junction held 14 bases outside the gene matches. CDR3 protein: CATQITGGRFYEQYF. DNA of the CDR3: TGTGCCACCCAGATAACAGGGGGGCGTTTCTACGAGCAGTACTTC.

Regarding this clonotype: A much larger clone is a single base away; this may be a read error. The chain joins TRBV3-1 to TRBJ2-4; D is unclear. The J call may be in error: the DNA end matches TRBJ2-5 better. The CDR3 totals 13 residues. Germline V CDR1 and CDR2: LGHDT, YNNKEL (reference sequence). The CDR3 here is CASSQGSWETQYF. CDR3 nucleotide sequence: TGTGCCAGCAGCCAAGGTTCGTGGGAGACCCAGTACTTC.

About this clonotype: A much larger clone lies one base from this, so it may be a read error. The CDR3 loop is CSAQDVYEQYF. The CDR3 region has the DNA TGCAGCGCCCAGGACGTCTACGAGCAGTACTTC. The chain combines TRBV29-1 with TRBJ2-7; D not resolved. Per germline, CDR1 SQVTM and CDR2 ANQGSEA. Trimming took 7 bases from V and 3 from J, leaving 10 bases between them. The CDR3 sequence is 11 residues long.

The genes are TRBV5-1 and TRBJ2-3; D may be TRBD1 or TRBD2 (5 bases each). Germline lookup yields CDR1 SGHRS and CDR2 YFSETQ. V gave up 4 bases and J gave up 10 bases, with 13 bases separating them. The CDR3 has 12 residues. DNA of the CDR3: TGCGCCAGCAGCCGGGACGGCCCACCGCAGTATTTT. This translates into CASSRDGPPQYF.

This clonotype came up a few times. This sequence joins TRBV6-5 and TRBJ2-7; D possibly matches TRBD1 or TRBD2 (5 bases each). The CDR3 contains 18 residues. V lost 2 bases to trimming and J lost 1 base, with 21 bases between them. Germline assignment: CDR1 MNHEY and CDR2 SVGAGI. The CDR3 DNA reads as TGTGCCAGCAGTTACGGCCCCCGAGGGGCAATGAATTCCTACGAGCAGTACTTC. Protein sequence: CASSYGPRGAMNSYEQYF.

The chain recombines TRBV30 with TRBJ2-1; TRBD1 aligns across 7 bases. With V trimmed by 2 bases and J by 5 bases, 3 bases remained unmatched. Germline V gives CDR1 GTSNPN, CDR2 SVGIG (reference sequence). The CDR3 is 13 amino acids. DNA for the CDR3: TGTGCCTGGAGTCTTGACAGGGACAATGAGCAGTTCTTC. It encodes CAWSLDRDNEQFF.